This T cell receptor beta chain was sequenced during a study of blood T cell repertoires in COVID-19. Study overall: Samples of COVID-19 (acute and convalescent) were obtained from the United States, Italy and Spain.

The CDR3 loop spans 12 amino acids. V lost 7 bases to trimming and J lost 5 bases; unmatched junction nucleotides: 6. Germline V gene data show CDR1 as SGHRS and CDR2 as YFSETQ. One Seattle source followed patients from active infection through their disease course. Profiled with immunoSEQ multiplex PCR; TCRdb holds only in-frame clones, not every one. The table records around 60,000 clones, around 83% of them present only once. The chain combines TRBV5-1 with TRBJ2-7; 7 positions agree with TRBD2. The TCR comes from a man aged 50 to 60 with COVID-19, enrolled during active disease. Input material: peripheral blood. The CDR3 loop is CASWGGADEQYF. The CDR3 DNA follows: TGCGCCAGCTGGGGGGGTGCAGACGAGCAGTACTTC.